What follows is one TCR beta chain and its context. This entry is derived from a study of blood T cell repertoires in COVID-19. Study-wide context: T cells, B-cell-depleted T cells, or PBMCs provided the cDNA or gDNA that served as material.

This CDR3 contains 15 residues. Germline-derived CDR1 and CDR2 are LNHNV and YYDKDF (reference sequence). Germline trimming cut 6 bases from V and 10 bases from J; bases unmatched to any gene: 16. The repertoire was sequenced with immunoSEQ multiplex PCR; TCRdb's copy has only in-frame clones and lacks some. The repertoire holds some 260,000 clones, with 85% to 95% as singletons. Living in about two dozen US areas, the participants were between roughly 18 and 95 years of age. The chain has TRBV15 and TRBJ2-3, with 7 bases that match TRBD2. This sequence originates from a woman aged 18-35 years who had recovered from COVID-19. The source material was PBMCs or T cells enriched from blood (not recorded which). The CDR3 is CATRDPSREAFAQYF. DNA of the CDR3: TGTGCCACCAGAGACCCCTCTCGGGAGGCCTTCGCGCAGTATTTT.